The present entry profiles one TCR beta chain with its context. This sample is part of a study of CD8 T cells in Susac syndrome. The wider study: When blood was drawn, patients with Susac syndrome were on intravenous immunoglobulin alone, on corticosteroids, or therapy-naive.

With 4 bases removed from V and 2 bases from J, the gap between germline ends came to 14 bases. In germline, CDR1 is LGHDT, CDR2 YNNKEL (reference sequence). CDR3 length equals 15 residues. An input of about 0.5 to 1 ug of RNA was subjected to reverse transcription using random hexamers. TCRdb reprocessed the immunoSEQ multiplex PCR reads with MiXCR, giving one entry per CDR3 protein. Of 95,000 to 150,000 distinct CDR3 sequences detected, 85% to 95% appear once; the ten largest clones hold about 0.29%. The sequencing sample was made of CD8+ T cells from PBMCs. The rearrangement uses TRBV3-1 and TRBJ1-2; D is unresolved. The clonotype was recovered from a human donor with Susac syndrome. CDR3 amino acids: CASSPSIQSNYGYTF. CDR3 coding DNA: TGTGCCAGCAGCCCCTCTATCCAGTCAAACTATGGCTACACCTTC.